What follows are 17 T cell receptor beta chains derived from one specimen sequenced in a study of T-cell reconstitution after alpha-beta-depleted transplantation in children. The TCRbeta library was prepared with unique molecular identifiers. One entry per CDR3 protein, called by TCRdb with MiXCR from the PCR reads. Altogether about 290,000 distinct CDR3 sequences are present, roughly a tenth being singletons, with the ten largest covering less than 9%. The starting material was PBMCs, obtained before TCRalphabeta/CD19-depleted stem cell transplant. The receptors were gathered from a boy less than two years old with acute myeloid leukemia, due to receive a stem cell transplant.

This clonotype was counted ten times or more. The rearrangement links TRBV18 to TRBJ2-7, with D possibly being TRBD1 (6 bases). Trimming stripped 3 bases from V and 2 bases from J, with 11 bases between. Per the germline V gene, CDR1 is KGHSH and CDR2 is LQKENI. The CDR3 spans 14 residues. The CDR3 sequence is CASSPVGATYEQYF. Written as DNA, the CDR3 is TGTGCCAGCTCACCGGTGGGGGCGACCTACGAGCAGTACTTC.

This clonotype occurred many times. V usage is TRBV7-9 and J usage is TRBJ2-7; a weak D match, TRBD2 (5 bases). The CDR3 consists of 12 residues. V lost 6 bases and J lost 8, with 14 bases in between. CDR1 is SEHNR, CDR2 FQNEAQ, per germline (reference sequence). CDR3 protein: CASSFDAGKQYF. The CDR3, as DNA: TGTGCCAGCAGTTTTGACGCGGGCAAGCAGTACTTC.

This clonotype has ten or more counts. The J gene is TRBJ1-2, the V gene TRBV20-1; D might be TRBD1 (5 bases). Germline V gene lookup returns CDR1 DFQATT and CDR2 SNEGSKA (reference sequence). This CDR3 spans 11 amino acids. Trimming stripped 6 bases from V and 5 bases from J, with 10 bases between. The CDR3 coding sequence is TGCAGTGCCGAGGGGCATTATGGCTACACCTTC. It codes for CSAEGHYGYTF.

This clonotype was seen only a few times. The chain combines TRBV24-1 with TRBJ2-7; possible D gene TRBD2, 6 bases. Deletions cut 6 bases from V and 0 bases from J, with 8 bases between. The CDR3 loop spans 13 amino acids. Germline lookup yields CDR1 KGHDR and CDR2 SFDVKD. CDR3 residues: CATSPSASYEQYF. The CDR3 DNA reads TGTGCCACCAGTCCTAGCGCCTCCTACGAGCAGTACTTC.

This clonotype showed up many times. The rearrangement joins TRBV5-5 to TRBJ2-7; 7 nucleotides agree with TRBD1. V shed 0 bases, J shed 3 bases, and the junction held 3 bases outside the gene matches. Per germline, CDR1 SGHKS and CDR2 YYEKEE (reference sequence). This CDR3 comprises 14 residues. CDR3 protein: CASSLGDSYYEQYF. CDR3 DNA: TGTGCCAGCAGCTTGGGGGACAGTTACTACGAGCAGTACTTC.

The chain combines TRBV18 with TRBJ2-5; maybe TRBD1 (6 bases). The CDR3 spans 17 residues. The germline V gene has CDR1 KGHSH and CDR2 LQKENI. Trimming removed 2 bases from V and 4 bases from J, with 20 bases in between. CDR3 sequence reads: CASSPSRGASVGETQYF. CDR3 nucleotide sequence: TGTGCCAGCTCACCATCCAGGGGTGCTTCGGTAGGAGAGACCCAGTACTTC.

To note about this clonotype: A much larger clonotype is one base distant, so this may be a read error. This rearrangement joins TRBV29-1 to TRBJ2-7; TRBD2 is a possible D gene (6 bases). In germline, CDR1 is SQVTM, CDR2 ANQGSEA. V lost 4 bases, J lost 3 bases, and 13 bases lay in between. This CDR3 contains 13 residues. CDR3 protein: CSVARGAGYEQYF. In DNA form, the CDR3 reads TGCAGCGTTGCCCGCGGGGCGGGCTACGAGCAGTACTTC.

This clonotype was seen ten or more times. The chain combines TRBV6-2 or TRBV6-3 with TRBJ2-1, with 11 bases matching TRBD1. The CDR3 has 17 residues. The trim removed 2 bases at V and 7 bases at J, leaving 10 bases unmatched. The germline V gene has CDR1 MNHEY and CDR2 SVGEGT. CDR3 region: CASSYRFGQGARNEQFF. As DNA, the CDR3 is TGTGCCAGCAGTTACCGTTTCGGACAGGGGGCCCGGAATGAGCAGTTCTTC.

This clonotype was seen repeatedly, ten times or more. The gene calls are TRBV7-2 and TRBJ2-7, with 11 nucleotides matching TRBD1. The CDR3 runs to 14 residues. The germline V gene encodes CDR1 SGHTA and CDR2 FQGNSA. V dropped 5 bases and J dropped 5; count of bases not matched to a gene: 5. The CDR3 bases are TGTGCCAGCAGCCCCGGGACAGGGGGAAACGAGCAGTACTTC. As protein: CASSPGTGGNEQYF.

At least ten counts were recorded for this clonotype. The chain carries TRBV28 and TRBJ2-7; TRBD1 aligns across 8 bases. The V gene end was trimmed by 1 base and the J gene end by 3 bases; junction bases not matched to a gene: 5. The CDR3 loop spans 15 amino acids. CDR1 and CDR2 from the germline V gene are MDHEN and SYDVKM. The CDR3 region is CASSLYRTGLYEQYF. The CDR3 nucleotides read TGTGCCAGCAGTTTATACCGGACAGGGCTCTACGAGCAGTACTTC.

Note on this clonotype: Since a much larger clone is just one base distant, this may be a read error. V and J are TRBV29-1 and TRBJ1-2, with a tentative D call TRBD1 (5 bases). Looked up from germline, CDR1 is SQVTM and CDR2 is ANQGSEA. This CDR3 has 11 residues. The V end was cut by 6 bases, the J end by 9 bases, with 14 bases between. CDR3 sequence: CSVIRGNRYTF. CDR3 in DNA: TGCAGCGTCATTAGGGGAAATCGCTACACCTTC.

This rearrangement joins TRBV7-9 to TRBJ2-7; D may be TRBD1 or TRBD2 (6 bases each). V lost 3 bases to trimming and J lost 0 bases, with 15 bases between them. The germline V gene has CDR1 SEHNR and CDR2 FQNEAQ (reference sequence). This CDR3 spans 16 amino acids. The CDR3 reads CASSFAMRDNSYEQYF. The CDR3 coding sequence is TGTGCCAGCAGCTTTGCGATGCGGGACAACTCCTACGAGCAGTACTTC.

This clonotype has only a few counts. The chain joins TRBV20-1 to TRBJ2-3; the D gene is possibly TRBD1 (5 bases). In germline, CDR1 is DFQATT, CDR2 SNEGSKA (reference sequence). The CDR3 extends over 16 amino acids. V was trimmed by 5 bases and J by 0 bases, leaving 18 bases between them. DNA of the CDR3: TGCAGTGCTTCCACCCTGGGGCGGCCTAGCACAGATACGCAGTATTTT. As protein: CSASTLGRPSTDTQYF.

In this sample, this clonotype turned up many times. The chain joins TRBV7-2 to TRBJ2-5; D not resolved. Per germline, CDR1 SGHTA and CDR2 FQGNSA. The V gene lost 5 bases and the J gene lost 5 bases, with 12 bases spanning the gap. The CDR3 has 13 amino acids. In DNA, the CDR3 is TGTGCCAGCAGCCGGCTACTGGAGGAGACCCAGTACTTC. Amino acid sequence: CASSRLLEETQYF.

The chain employs TRBV24-1 and TRBJ2-7, with TRBD2 identical over 15 bases. This CDR3 has 13 amino acids. The V segment lost 9 bases and the J segment 4 bases; nucleotides outside the gene matches: 0. Per germline, CDR1 KGHDR and CDR2 SFDVKD. The CDR3 region has the DNA TGTGCCACCGGGACTAGCGGGGGGTACGAGCAGTACTTC. It encodes CATGTSGGYEQYF.

To note about this clonotype: This sequence may be a read error, since a much larger clone differs from it by one base. CDR3 in DNA: TGTGCCAGCAGTAGGCGCGGCCTGGGTGGGGATCAGCCCCAGCATTTT. Amino acids: CASSRRGLGGDQPQHF. The V gene is TRBV28, the J gene TRBJ1-5, with unresolved D. The CDR3 has 16 residues. The V gene's germline CDR1 is MDHEN and CDR2 SYDVKM. V was pared by 5 bases and J by 5 bases, with 19 bases between.

This clonotype showed up many times. The rearrangement joins TRBV20-1 to TRBJ1-3, with unresolved D. The CDR3 spans 12 residues. Trimming removed 3 bases from V and 8 bases from J, with 11 bases in between. Germline V gene sequence: CDR1 DFQATT, CDR2 SNEGSKA (reference sequence). Written as DNA, the CDR3 is TGCAGTGCTAGGGTCCAAGCGGACACCATATATTTT. Its protein is CSARVQADTIYF.